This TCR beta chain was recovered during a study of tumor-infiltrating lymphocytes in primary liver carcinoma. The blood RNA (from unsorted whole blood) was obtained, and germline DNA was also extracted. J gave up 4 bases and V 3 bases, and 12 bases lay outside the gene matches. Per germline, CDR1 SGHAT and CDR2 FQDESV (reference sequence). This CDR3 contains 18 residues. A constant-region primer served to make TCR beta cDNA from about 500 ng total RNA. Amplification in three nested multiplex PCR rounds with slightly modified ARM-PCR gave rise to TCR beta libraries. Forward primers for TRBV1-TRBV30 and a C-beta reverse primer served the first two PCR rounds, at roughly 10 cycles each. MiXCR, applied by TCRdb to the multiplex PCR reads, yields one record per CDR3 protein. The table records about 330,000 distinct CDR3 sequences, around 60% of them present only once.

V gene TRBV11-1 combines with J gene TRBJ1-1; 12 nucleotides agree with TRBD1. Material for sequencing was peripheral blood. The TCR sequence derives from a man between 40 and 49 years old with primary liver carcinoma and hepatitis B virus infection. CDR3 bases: TGTGCCAGCAGCTTGACCCGGGACAGGGGGCTTGCGAGCACTGAAGCTTTCTTT. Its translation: CASSLTRDRGLASTEAFF.